The 9 T cell receptor beta chains reported below all come from one sample, sequenced in a study of CD8 T cell repertoires and HIV-1 epitope variants. Assay used: immunoSEQ multiplex PCR; TCRdb lists only in-frame clones, some missing. The profile shows 4,700 or so clones, 65% of them singletons. These receptors' antigens are unknown. Sequencing was performed on cultured CD8+ T cells derived from PBMCs. Receptors were obtained from a male donor with HIV.

The chain couples TRBV21-1 to TRBJ1-2; TRBD1, as called in the table, went unchecked against the DNA. TRBV21-1 is recorded as a pseudogene. CDR3 length: 12 amino acids. For the CDR3, the DNA is TGTGCCAGCAGCAAACCCCTGGGCTTATACACCTTC. It is translated as CASSKPLGLYTF.

The CDR3 DNA follows: TGTGCCAGCAGCGTAGGATCCAATGAGCAGTTCTTC. This encodes CASSVGSNEQFF. This rearrangement joins TRBV9 to TRBJ2-1; no clear D. The CDR3 runs 12 residues. The V gene's germline CDR1 is SGDLS and CDR2 YYNGEE. V lost 0 bases, J lost 6 bases, and 4 bases lay in between.

The V gene is TRBV28, the J gene TRBJ1-1, with 7 positions matching TRBD1. CDR1 is MDHEN, CDR2 SYDVKM, per germline. The CDR3 covers 14 residues. V shed 5 bases and J 6 bases; nucleotides not matched to a gene: 9. CDR3 in amino acids: CASSKSRGPAEAFF. DNA of the CDR3: TGTGCCAGCAGTAAATCAAGGGGGCCCGCTGAAGCTTTCTTT.

This clone has only one observation. The rearrangement uses TRBV6-6 and TRBJ1-1; TRBD1 matches 9 bases. Germline CDR1 MNHNY, CDR2 SVGAGI (reference sequence). The CDR3 is 14 residues long. Trimming removed 4 bases from V and 5 bases from J; junction bases left unmatched: 5. For the CDR3, the DNA is TGTGCCAGCAGTTGGGGACAGGGCGGAACTGAAGCTTTCTTT. Translated: CASSWGQGGTEAFF.

This clone was picked up a small number of times. The rearrangement links TRBV7-6 to TRBJ2-7; D not certain. V lost 1 base and J 4 bases, leaving 11 bases between the germline ends. Germline assignment: CDR1 SGHVS and CDR2 FNYEAQ. CDR3 size: 14 residues. CDR3 residues: CASSLGQTVYEQYF. The CDR3 DNA follows: TGTGCCAGCAGCTTAGGGCAGACGGTATACGAGCAGTACTTC.

The chain is built from TRBV5-8 and TRBJ2-1; the match to TRBD2 covers 7 bases. The trim removed 0 bases at V and 8 bases at J, leaving 5 bases unmatched. This CDR3 has 14 residues. Germline CDR1 SGHTS, CDR2 YDEGEE. Here the CDR3 reads CASSLDSGLDEQFF. The CDR3 DNA is TGTGCCAGCAGCTTGGATAGCGGGTTGGATGAGCAGTTCTTC. The complete variable domain, with remaining parts taken from reference TRBV5-8 and TRBJ2-1, reads EAGVTQSPTHLIKTRGQQATLRCSPISGHTSVYWYQQALGLGLQFLLWYDEGEERNRGNFPPRFSGRQFPNYSSELNVNALELEDSALYLCASSLDSGLDEQFFGPGTRLTVL.

Remarks on this clone: Additional DNA sequences in this sample encode the identical CDR3. The chain is built from TRBV9 and TRBJ1-1, with 7 nucleotides matching TRBD1. The germline gives CDR1 SGDLS, CDR2 YYNGEE. The V segment lost 0 bases and the J segment 1 base; nucleotides outside the gene matches: 0. This CDR3 has 14 amino acids. CDR3 region: CASSVAGGNTEAFF. The CDR3 coding sequence is TGTGCCAGCAGCGTAGCAGGGGGGAACACTGAAGCTTTCTTT.

The rearrangement uses TRBV27 and TRBJ1-5; TRBD1 matches 7 bases. This CDR3 has 14 amino acids. V was clipped by 3 bases and J by 6 bases; unmatched bases: 5. Germline-derived CDR1 and CDR2 are MNHEY and SMNVEV (reference sequence). Here the CDR3 reads CASSLRGHGQPQHF. DNA for the CDR3: TGTGCCAGCAGTTTGAGGGGGCACGGTCAGCCCCAGCATTTT.

The gene calls are TRBV28 and TRBJ1-2; the D is unclear. The CDR3 extends over 13 amino acids. V was shortened by 2 bases and J by 3 bases, with 7 bases between the two germline ends. Germline loops: CDR1 MDHEN, CDR2 SYDVKM. The CDR3 is CASSLKADYGYTF. CDR3 nucleotide sequence: TGTGCCAGCAGTTTAAAGGCGGACTATGGCTACACCTTC.